This T cell receptor (beta chain) was recorded in a study of shared clonotypes between healthy human individuals. Study findings and constraints: The generation probabilities recorded for non-shared clonotypes fell below those of clonotypes shared by all four donors. Larger richness was generally estimated for naive than memory subsets.

The V and J ends lost 5 bases and 6 bases, in that order; junction bases with no gene match: 11. The germline CDR1 and CDR2 sequences are SEHNR and FQNEAQ (reference sequence). This CDR3 region has 16 residues. CD8 cells regarded as naive lacked CD45RO, were positively chosen for CCR7, and omitted terminally differentiated effector memory CD45RA+ cells. Everyone who donated was a Caucasian adult who lived in Nashville, Tennessee. Template for every sorted-subset replicate PCR totaled approximately 0.2 ug DNA, tens of thousands of T cell genomes. The repertoire was sequenced with immunoSEQ multiplex PCR; TCRdb's copy has only in-frame clones and lacks some. Of approximately 740,000 clones in the sample, almost 95% were seen once. This clone appeared a single time. Its antigen is unidentified.

This receptor was identified in a young man in good health. The chain couples TRBV7-9 to TRBJ2-1; 9 bases are shared with TRBD1. Specimen: naive CD8+ T cells sorted from blood. Here the CDR3 reads CASSAGTGRSFNEQFF. For the CDR3, the DNA is TGTGCCAGCAGCGCGGGGACAGGGAGATCGTTCAATGAGCAGTTCTTC.